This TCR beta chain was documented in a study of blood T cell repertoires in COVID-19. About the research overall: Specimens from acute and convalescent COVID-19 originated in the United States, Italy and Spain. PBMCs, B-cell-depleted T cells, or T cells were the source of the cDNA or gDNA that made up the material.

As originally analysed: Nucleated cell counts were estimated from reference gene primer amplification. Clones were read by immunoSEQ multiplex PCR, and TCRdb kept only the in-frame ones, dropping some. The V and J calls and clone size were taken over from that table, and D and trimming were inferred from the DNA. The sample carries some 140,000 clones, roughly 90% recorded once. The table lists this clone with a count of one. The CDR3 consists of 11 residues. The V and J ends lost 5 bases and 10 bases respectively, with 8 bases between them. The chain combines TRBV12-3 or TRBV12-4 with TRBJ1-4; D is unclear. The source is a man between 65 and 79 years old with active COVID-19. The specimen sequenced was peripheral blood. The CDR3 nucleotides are TGTGCCAGCAGTGGAGGCAGAAAACTGTTTTTT. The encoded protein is CASSGGRKLFF.